The sequence of this TCR beta chain was determined in a study of Ad26.COV2.S vaccination and SARS-CoV-2 variants. For the study at large: Recipients of Ad26.COV2.S got it intramuscularly, once or twice 56 days apart. Study-wide points: Breadth of non-spike TCRs did not differ between vaccinees and placebo recipients. The analyses of TCR breadth and depth may have understated the size of total T cell responses.

Sequenced by immunoSEQ multiplex PCR; TCRdb stores in-frame clones only, minus some. Found here are roughly 320,000 clones, 86% of them singletons; the top ten hold 1.5% to 2%. The V end was cut by 1 base, the J end by 7 bases, with 11 bases between. The CDR3 totals 13 residues. Germline V gives CDR1 SGHAT, CDR2 FQDESV (reference sequence). Stated treatment: roughly 20 received Ad26.COV2.S at low or high dose, single or two shots; 5 received placebo; per-sample allocation not given. Samples came from day 63 after the first vaccine or placebo injection. A word on this clone: Its target is not known.

This material consisted of peripheral blood, taken in a trial of Ad26.COV2.S vaccine versus placebo. The chain is built from TRBV11-1 and TRBJ2-7, with a weak D call TRBD2 (6 bases). The clonotype comes from a person between 18 and 60 years old who received the Ad26.COV2.S COVID-19 vaccine or a placebo. The CDR3: CASSLDVRGEQYF. The CDR3 region has the DNA TGTGCCAGCAGCTTAGATGTCCGGGGGGAGCAGTACTTC.